This TCR delta chain was recorded in a study of gamma-delta T cells after stem cell transplantation. TCRdb reanalyzed the RT-PCR reads using CATT. The data hold 1,500 to 2,000 delta-chain clones, with about 5.4% observed a single time. V gave up 0 bases and J gave up 0 bases; unmatched junction bases: 12. Germline V gene sequence: CDR1 GEAIGNYY, CDR2 EKD. The CDR3 runs 21 residues. This clone was found a few times. The source is a human donor. It is not recorded whose cells these are; they may come from a transplant donor. The genes are TRDV2 and TRDJ3; 8 bases line up with TRDD3. Sequenced material: gamma-delta T cells. The CDR3 reads CACDTVREAGGRSWDTRQMFF. In DNA, the CDR3 is TGTGCCTGTGACACCGTCCGCGAAGCTGGGGGACGCTCCTGGGACACCCGACAGATGTTTTTC.